A single sample is the source of the 25 T cell receptor beta chains below, sequenced in a study of blood T cell repertoires in COVID-19. Sequencing was performed with immunoSEQ multiplex PCR; in TCRdb, only in-frame clones are kept and a portion is missing. The sample lists about 180,000 clones, around 80% occurring once. The sequenced sample consisted of peripheral blood. These receptors all come from a man in his sixties or seventies with active or convalescent COVID-19.

V is TRBV25-1 and J is TRBJ2-5, with D uncertain. The germline V and J ends were trimmed by 3 bases and 6 bases, with 5 bases remaining between them. This CDR3 has 11 amino acids. Germline CDR1 is MGHDK and CDR2 is SYGVNS. The CDR3 bases are TGTGCCAGCAGTGATGGGCAGACCCAGTACTTC. Its protein product is CASSDGQTQYF.

Of note for this clone: Distinct nucleotide sequences in the sample also encode this CDR3. The chain joins TRBV9 to TRBJ2-4, with a weak D call TRBD2 (6 bases). Germline V lookup: CDR1 SGDLS, CDR2 YYNGEE. This CDR3 has 15 amino acids. V shed 0 bases and J shed 0 bases, with 7 bases lying between them. The CDR3: CASSVAGVAKNIQYF. In nucleotides, the CDR3 is TGTGCCAGCAGCGTAGCGGGAGTAGCCAAAAACATTCAGTACTTC. Full variable domain (remainder filled in from reference TRBV9 and TRBJ2-4): DSGVTQTPKHLITATGQRVTLRCSPRSGDLSVYWYQQSLDQGLQFLIQYYNGEERAKGNILERFSAQQFPDLHSELNLSSLELGDSALYFCASSVAGVAKNIQYFGAGTRLSVL.

This clone was counted between two and nine times. The chain has TRBV20-1 and TRBJ1-2; D is unresolved. Germline CDR1 reads DFQATT; CDR2 reads SNEGSKA (reference sequence). This CDR3 region has 8 residues. V was pared by 3 bases and J by 14 bases, with 7 bases between. For the CDR3, the DNA is TGCAGTGCTAGCTCCTTAACCTTC. Its translation: CSASSLTF.

This clone has a handful of counts. V and J are TRBV11-2 and TRBJ1-2; 7 positions match TRBD1. This CDR3 contains 15 residues. Trimming removed 5 bases from V and 1 base from J; junction bases left unmatched: 7. In germline, CDR1 is SGHAT, CDR2 FQNNGV. The CDR3: CASSRQGGHNYGYTF. In nucleotides, the CDR3 is TGTGCCAGCAGCAGGCAGGGGGGCCATAACTATGGCTACACCTTC. The whole variable domain, remainder taken from reference TRBV11-2 and TRBJ1-2, is EAGVAQSPRYKIIEKRQSVAFWCNPISGHATLYWYQQILGQGPKLLIQFQNNGVVDDSQLPKDRFSAERLKGVDSTLKIQPAKLEDSAVYLCASSRQGGHNYGYTFGSGTRLTVV.

The J gene is TRBJ2-1, the V gene TRBV30; no clear D. V lost 4 bases and J 0 bases, leaving 13 bases between the germline ends. This CDR3 contains 15 residues. The V gene's germline CDR1 is GTSNPN and CDR2 SVGIG (reference sequence). CDR3 DNA sequence: TGTGCCTGGACTAAACAAGCTAGCTCCTACAATGAGCAGTTCTTC. It codes for CAWTKQASSYNEQFF.

The rearrangement joins TRBV24-1 to TRBJ1-2; 7 bases fit TRBD1. The CDR3 runs to 13 residues. With V trimmed by 11 bases and J by 8 bases, 13 bases remained unmatched. Germline V gene sequence: CDR1 KGHDR, CDR2 SFDVKD. CDR3 nucleotide sequence: TGTGCCATCCAGGGGGAAGGCTTCGGCGGCTACACCTTC. Translation gives CAIQGEGFGGYTF.

This chain uses TRBV4-3 with TRBJ2-7, with D perhaps matching TRBD2 (5 bases). Germline V gene sequence: CDR1 LGHNA, CDR2 YSLEER. The CDR3 sequence is 18 residues long. With 0 bases removed from V and 1 base from J, the gap between germline ends came to 19 bases. CDR3 amino acids: CASSQEVYRGYESYEQYF. The CDR3 DNA follows: TGCGCCAGCAGCCAAGAAGTATATCGCGGGTACGAATCCTACGAGCAGTACTTC.

This clone was counted between two and nine times. V and J are TRBV5-1 and TRBJ2-2; 11 positions match TRBD2. Trimming at V came to 4 bases and at J to 6 bases, leaving 8 bases not matched to a gene. Germline V gene sequence: CDR1 SGHRS, CDR2 YFSETQ. The CDR3 has 16 amino acids. Written as DNA, the CDR3 is TGCGCCAGCAGCGCGACTAGCGGGGCTATTTCCGGGGAGCTGTTTTTT. Its translation is CASSATSGAISGELFF. Full variable domain (outside the CDR3, taken from reference TRBV5-1 and TRBJ2-2): KAGVTQTPRYLIKTRGQQVTLSCSPISGHRSVSWYQQTPGQGLQFLFEYFSETQRNKGNFPGRFSGRQFSNSRSEMNVSTLELGDSALYLCASSATSGAISGELFFGEGSRLTVL.

The chain links TRBV7-2 to TRBJ2-3; 7 bases match TRBD2. This CDR3 comprises 16 residues. With V trimmed by 5 bases and J by 4 bases, 12 bases remained unmatched. Germline V CDR1 and CDR2: SGHTA, FQGNSA. The CDR3 sequence: CASSPWAGDRPDTQYF. The CDR3 region has the DNA TGTGCCAGCAGCCCATGGGCGGGGGACCGACCAGATACGCAGTATTTT.

This clone was seen repeatedly, ten times or more. The chain carries TRBV7-9 and TRBJ2-1; 9 bases agree with TRBD2. The germline V gene has CDR1 SEHNR and CDR2 FQNEAQ (reference sequence). The CDR3 is 18 residues long. J lost 4 bases, V lost 1 base, and 11 bases had no gene match. In DNA, the CDR3 is TGTGCCAGCAGCTTAGGGCTAGCGGGATCTTCCGGGTACAATGAGCAGTTCTTC. Protein: CASSLGLAGSSGYNEQFF.

The genes are TRBV7-2 and TRBJ2-7; 8 nucleotides agree with TRBD2. V trimming: 0 bases; J trimming: 8 bases; junction bases outside the gene matches: 9. The CDR3 spans 15 residues. Germline lookup yields CDR1 SGHTA and CDR2 FQGNSA. The CDR3 spells CASSLAGGAIVKQYF. CDR3 nucleotide sequence: TGTGCCAGCAGCTTAGCCGGGGGGGCTATAGTGAAGCAGTACTTC.

This chain uses TRBV2 with TRBJ2-7; a weak D match, TRBD1 (5 bases). From germline, CDR1 is SNHLY and CDR2 FYNNEI. The CDR3 extends over 13 amino acids. V was pared by 6 bases and J by 3 bases, with 12 bases between. CDR3 coding DNA: TGTGCCAGCAGAAGGGGTCTAAGCTACGAGCAGTACTTC. This codes for CASRRGLSYEQYF.

Of note for this clone: Other DNA sequences in this sample translate to the same CDR3. The chain carries TRBV10-3 and TRBJ1-5; D is uncertain. The CDR3 totals 14 residues. Trimming cost V 2 bases and J 7 bases, with 12 bases left between them. CDR1 ENHRY and CDR2 SYGVKD come from the germline V gene. The chain's CDR3 is CAISEPGEGQPQHF. The CDR3 DNA sequence: TGTGCCATCAGTGAGCCCGGAGAGGGACAGCCCCAGCATTTT.

The chain has TRBV19 and TRBJ1-1, with a possible D match to TRBD1 (6 bases). From germline, CDR1 is LNHDA and CDR2 SQIVND (reference sequence). Deletions cut 9 bases from V and 7 bases from J, with 12 bases between. The CDR3 runs 11 residues. The CDR3 DNA reads as TGTGCCAGCCGGGACACCCGTGAAGCTTTCTTT. Protein product: CASRDTREAFF.

The genes are TRBV23-1 and TRBJ1-1; a weak D match, TRBD1 (5 bases). TRBV23-1 counts as an open reading frame of uncertain function. The CDR3 is 17 residues long. V was cut by 2 bases and J by 11 bases, with 27 bases left in between. CDR3 loop: CASSQIAYPMGPLGAFF. CDR3 in DNA: TGCGCCAGCAGTCAAATCGCATATCCAATGGGGCCGTTAGGCGCTTTCTTT.

The gene calls are TRBV20-1 and TRBJ2-7; 7 bases are shared with TRBD1. Germline V lookup: CDR1 DFQATT, CDR2 SNEGSKA (reference sequence). With V trimmed by 3 bases and J by 4 bases, 6 bases remained unmatched. This CDR3 is 13 amino acids long. This CDR3 is CSASSQGDYEQYF. CDR3 sequence (DNA): TGCAGTGCTAGTAGTCAGGGGGATTACGAGCAGTACTTC.

The chain uses TRBV4-3 and TRBJ2-2, with D perhaps matching TRBD2 (6 bases). Germline V CDR1 and CDR2: LGHNA, YSLEER. The CDR3 is made up of 15 amino acids. The V and J ends lost 3 bases and 5 bases respectively, with 13 bases between them. The CDR3: CASSQSGLGTGELFF. The CDR3 DNA sequence: TGCGCCAGCAGCCAGTCGGGACTCGGGACCGGGGAGCTGTTTTTT.

This clone showed up just a few times. The chain uses TRBV12-3 or TRBV12-4 and TRBJ1-5; D might be TRBD1 (5 bases). CDR3 length: 12 residues. V lost 6 bases, J lost 5 bases, and 8 bases lay in between. The CDR3 loop reads CASSRGDQPQHF. CDR3 bases: TGTGCCAGCAGCCGGGGGGATCAGCCCCAGCATTTT.

Only a few counts were recorded for this clone. The V and J genes are TRBV4-1 and TRBJ1-4, with 8 bases fitting TRBD1. With V trimmed by 0 bases and J by 8 bases, 8 bases remained unmatched. The germline gives CDR1 MGHRA, CDR2 YSYEKL. CDR3 length: 16 residues. CDR3 DNA: TGCGCCAGCAGCCAAGATAACAGGGGGGCGTGGGAAAAACTGTTTTTT. This translates into CASSQDNRGAWEKLFF.

This clone was seen a single time. The chain carries TRBV7-9 and TRBJ2-3, with D hard to call. The germline V gene has CDR1 SEHNR and CDR2 FQNEAQ (reference sequence). The CDR3 runs 15 residues. Trimming removed 4 bases at V and 0 bases at J, with 11 bases between. The CDR3 DNA is TGTGCCAGCAGCTACCGTCAGATAAGCACAGATACGCAGTATTTT. Amino acids: CASSYRQISTDTQYF.

J is TRBJ2-4 and V is TRBV7-9; 8 bases line up with TRBD2. Germline trimming cut 4 bases from V and 3 bases from J; bases unmatched to any gene: 2. Germline values: CDR1 SEHNR, CDR2 FQNEAQ (reference sequence). The CDR3 contains 14 residues. DNA of the CDR3: TGTGCCAGCAGCTCCGGGACTAGCAAAAACATTCAGTACTTC. Its protein is CASSSGTSKNIQYF.

The CDR3 sequence: CASSLAGGYNGYTF. Written as DNA, the CDR3 is TGTGCCAGCAGCTTAGCAGGAGGATATAATGGCTACACCTTC. The chain links TRBV11-2 to TRBJ1-2; the D is unclear. CDR1 SGHAT and CDR2 FQNNGV come from the germline V gene. The V gene lost 1 base and the J gene lost 6 bases, with 12 bases spanning the gap. There are 14 residues in the CDR3.

The genes are TRBV10-1 and TRBJ2-1, with 11 nucleotides matching TRBD2. Germline V gene sequence: CDR1 WNHNN, CDR2 SYGVQD (reference sequence). The CDR3 consists of 16 residues. V dropped 4 bases and J dropped 8; count of bases not matched to a gene: 10. CDR3 in DNA: TGCGCCAGCAGTGCCTCACTAGCGGGGGTAGTGGATGAGCAGTTCTTC. This gives the protein CASSASLAGVVDEQFF.

The V and J genes are TRBV29-1 and TRBJ1-3; 7 bases map to TRBD1. V trimming: 6 bases; J trimming: 0 bases; junction bases outside the gene matches: 14. CDR3 length: 17 residues. The V gene's germline CDR1 is SQVTM and CDR2 ANQGSEA. CDR3 region: CSVRNSGTDFSGNTIYF. CDR3 in DNA: TGCAGCGTGCGGAACTCCGGGACAGACTTCTCTGGAAACACCATATATTTT.

The rearrangement uses TRBV4-3 and TRBJ1-2; D remains unclear. The CDR3 totals 12 residues. The V gene lost 1 base and the J gene lost 6 bases, with 6 bases spanning the gap. Germline assignment: CDR1 LGHNA and CDR2 YSLEER. The CDR3 bases are TGCGCCAGCAGCCAAGGGCGGAATGGCTACACCTTC. Protein: CASSQGRNGYTF.